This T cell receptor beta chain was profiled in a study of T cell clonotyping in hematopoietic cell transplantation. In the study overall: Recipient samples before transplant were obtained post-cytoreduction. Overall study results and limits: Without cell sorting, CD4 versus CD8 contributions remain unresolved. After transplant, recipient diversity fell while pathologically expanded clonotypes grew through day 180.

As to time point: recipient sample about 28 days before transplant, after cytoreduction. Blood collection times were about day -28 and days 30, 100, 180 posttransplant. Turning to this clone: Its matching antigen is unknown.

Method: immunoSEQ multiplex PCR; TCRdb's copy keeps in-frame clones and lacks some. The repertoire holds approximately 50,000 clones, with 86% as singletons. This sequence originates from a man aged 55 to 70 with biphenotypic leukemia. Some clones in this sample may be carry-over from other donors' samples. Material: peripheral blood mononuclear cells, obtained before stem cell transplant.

CDR3 in amino acids: CASSDRDRTIYGYTF. The CDR3 DNA is TGTGCCAGCAGCGACCGGGACAGGACAATCTATGGCTACACCTTC. The chain couples TRBV5-6 to TRBJ1-2, with 8 bases fitting TRBD1. In germline, CDR1 is SGHDT, CDR2 YYEEEE. The trim removed 4 bases at V and 4 bases at J, leaving 9 bases unmatched. The CDR3 sequence is 15 residues long.